Presented here are 3 T cell receptor beta chains from one specimen sequenced in a study of identical twins. A single record per CDR3 protein comes from TCRdb applying MiXCR to the 5' RACE reads. The table lists approximately 670,000 distinct CDR3 sequences, approximately 6.1% of them singletons, with approximately 1.6% in the top ten. Material: naive T cells sorted from blood. The receptors stem from a man aged 18 to 35 in good health.

The chain combines TRBV12-3 or TRBV12-4 with TRBJ1-1, with D maybe TRBD1 (6 bases). The CDR3 sequence is 15 residues long. Trimming shortened V by 6 bases and J by 5 bases, and 19 bases separated the two germline ends. CDR3 sequence: CASRLSLGAGTEAFF. In nucleotides, the CDR3 is TGTGCCAGCAGGCTTTCATTGGGGGCTGGGACTGAAGCTTTCTTT.

The chain carries TRBV12-3 or TRBV12-4 and TRBJ1-2; D is uncertain. V dropped 5 bases and J dropped 1 base, with 8 bases sitting between them. The CDR3 covers 13 residues. This CDR3 reads CASSPDINYGYTF. CDR3 in DNA: TGTGCCAGCAGTCCCGACATTAACTATGGCTACACCTTC.

Many counts were recorded for this clonotype. The CDR3: CATSDFYLIRETQYF. CDR3 in DNA: TGTGCCACCAGTGATTTTTATCTGATTCGGGAGACCCAGTACTTC. The rearrangement uses TRBV24-1 and TRBJ2-5, with D hard to call. This CDR3 spans 15 amino acids. Germline V CDR1 and CDR2: KGHDR, SFDVKD. V dropped 1 base and J dropped 5 bases, with 13 bases sitting between them.